This T cell receptor beta chain is from a study of tissue T cells after allogeneic stem cell transplantation. The ends lost 1 base at V and 0 bases at J; junction bases unmatched: 8. Germline lookup yields CDR1 SGHDT and CDR2 FRDEAV. This CDR3 spans 18 amino acids. Study-level findings and limits: In patients and mice, blood and spleen missed much of tissue repertoire. Anatomically similar tissues had similar TCR repertoires within each patient. Alloreactivity or antigen specificity of tissue TCRs was not determined; some clones might be host cells. Across patients, clones rarely overlapped, yet motif clusters were shared tissue-specifically.

Remarks on this clone: Its antigen is undetermined. All gene names here are mouse names. The read ends 1 residue early relative to the CDR3; the germline J gene fills the gap.

Clones were sequenced by immunoSEQ multiplex PCR, and TCRdb holds only the in-frame ones, with some missing. The sample lists approximately 22,000 clones; 55% to 80% were seen once. Sequencing input: spleen. The chain combines TRBV14 with TRBJ2-5; 10 bases line up with TRBD2. The sequence was obtained from a female BALB/c mouse in good health. MHC haplotype: H2-d. The CDR3 loop is CASSFTRDWGLNQDTQYF. The DNA read from the CDR3 is TGTGCCAGCAGTTTCACCCGGGACTGGGGCCTTAACCAAGACACCCAGTAC.